A selection of T cell receptor beta chains follows, all from one sample in a study of blood T cells in healthy people across ages. A single record per CDR3 protein comes from TCRdb applying MiXCR to the 5' RACE reads. The sample includes about 1,800,000 distinct CDR3 sequences, 28% of them seen just once. The sequenced material came from blood. These receptors all stem from a woman in her twenties or thirties in good health. Both conserved end residues are part of each CDR3. The order of the fields is J gene, V gene, D gene, clone size, CDR3 DNA, CDR3 protein. D genes are given only for firm matches. Clone size is not always given. Where it is, it says once, few, many or a class for expanded clones.

TRBJ1-5 TRBV20-1 . . TGCAGTGCTAGCCCCAGGGAGGGTAATCAGCCCCAGCATTTT CSASPREGNQPQHF
TRBJ2-1 TRBV6-2/TRBV6-3 TRBD2 many TGTGCCAGCATCCTCAGCGGGAGTCACAATGAGCAGTTCTTC CASILSGSHNEQFF
TRBJ2-7 TRBV24-1 . many TGTGCCACCCCCGGGACACAGGCCTACGAGCAGTACTTC CATPGTQAYEQYF
TRBJ2-7 TRBV24-1 . few TGTGCCACCAGTGATTTATCGGGGGTAGGCTACAATGAGCAGTACTTC CATSDLSGVGYNEQYF
TRBJ1-4 TRBV7-2 TRBD1 . TGTGCCAGCAGCCCCCAGGGGGGAGTTAATGAAAAACTGTTTTTT CASSPQGGVNEKLFF
TRBJ2-2 TRBV2 . few TGTGCCAGCAGTGAGGACCTAGCGAACACCGGGGAGCTGTTTTTT CASSEDLANTGELFF
TRBJ2-1 TRBV18 TRBD2 . TGTGCCAGCTCTCCTCCGGCGGGGAGGGAATTCTACAATGAGCAGTTCTTC CASSPPAGREFYNEQFF
TRBJ2-5 TRBV11-2 . . TGTGCCAGCAGCTTAGAACCCGGGCAAGAGACCCAGTACTTC CASSLEPGQETQYF
TRBJ1-3 TRBV12-3/TRBV12-4 . . TGTGCCAGCAGTCCCGGTCTCTACTCTGGAAACACCATATATTTT CASSPGLYSGNTIYF
TRBJ2-6 TRBV20-1 . many TGCAGTGCTTGGGACGACTCTGGGGCCAACGTCCTGACTTTC CSAWDDSGANVLTF
TRBJ1-1 TRBV5-1 . . TGCGCCAGCAGCTTGGAGCCGTTGGGTCGAGGGAACACTGAAGCTTTCTTT CASSLEPLGRGNTEAFF
TRBJ2-7 TRBV15 TRBD1 . TGTGCCACCAGCAGAGACGTGGGACAGTCCTACGAGCAGTACTTC CATSRDVGQSYEQYF
TRBJ2-3 TRBV20-1 TRBD2 many TGCAGTGCTCCCGGACTAGCCGGTGCAGATACGCAGTATTTT CSAPGLAGADTQYF
TRBJ2-4 TRBV6-2/TRBV6-3 . few TGTGCCAGCGGAGAAGCCAAAAACATTCAGTACTTC CASGEAKNIQYF
TRBJ1-4 TRBV12-5 . . TGTGCTAGTGGTTTGGTACGTGGAGGGGCAGTTGAAAAACTGTTTTTT CASGLVRGGAVEKLFF
TRBJ2-1 TRBV20-1 TRBD1 . TGCAGTGCTGGGATGTTGGGACAGGGGGACGATGAGCAGTTCTTC CSAGMLGQGDDEQFF
TRBJ1-2 TRBV7-9 . few TGTGCCAGCAGCCGGGTGCAAGGGAACTATGGCTACACCTTC CASSRVQGNYGYTF
TRBJ1-6 TRBV12-3/TRBV12-4 TRBD1 few TGTGCCAGCAGCTACAGGGGAATAGGGTCACCCCTCCACTTT CASSYRGIGSPLHF
TRBJ2-2 TRBV30 . . TGTGCCTGGAAACAAAACACCGGGGAGCTGTTTTTT CAWKQNTGELFF
TRBJ2-3 TRBV12-5 TRBD1 few TGTGCTAGTGGTGGGACAGCTACGCAGTATTTT CASGGTATQYF
TRBJ2-3 TRBV20-1 . . TGCAGTGCTACGCCGAGGGGACTCTATGGGAAAGATACGCAGTATTTT CSATPRGLYGKDTQYF
TRBJ2-3 TRBV5-5 . . TGTGCCAGCAGCTTGGACCCGGGGGCCACAGATACGCAGTATTTT CASSLDPGATDTQYF
TRBJ2-1 TRBV5-1 . . TGCGCCAGCAGCTTGGATCTAGCGATAGGTGAGCAGTTCTTC CASSLDLAIGEQFF
TRBJ2-1 TRBV27 TRBD2 . TGTGCCAGCAGCGATCTAGCGGGAGACAATGAGCAGTTCTTC CASSDLAGDNEQFF
TRBJ2-1 TRBV10-3 . . TGTGCCATCAGGGGGAACGGGGACAATGAGCAGTTCTTC CAIRGNGDNEQFF
TRBJ2-3 TRBV18 . . TGTGCCAGCTCACCTGGACCTAGCGAAGATACGCAGTATTTT CASSPGPSEDTQYF
TRBJ2-1 TRBV18 . . TGTGCCAGCTCGCCAATAAGGAACGATGAGCAGTTCTTC CASSPIRNDEQFF
TRBJ2-3 TRBV28 . . TGTGCCGGGTCCGCCCAGCTCACAGATACGCAGTATTTT CAGSAQLTDTQYF
TRBJ2-3 TRBV5-6 . few TGTGCCAGCAGCTGGCTCTTGGGAGATGGAGATACGCAGTATTTT CASSWLLGDGDTQYF
TRBJ2-5 TRBV6-1 TRBD2 many TGTGCCAGCAGGGCTAGCGGGGGGATCCAAGAGACCCAGTACTTC CASRASGGIQETQYF
TRBJ2-4 TRBV7-2 . . TGTGCTGTTACGCGGGACCGAGCCAAAAACATTCAGTACTTC CAVTRDRAKNIQYF
TRBJ2-5 TRBV20-1 . . TGCAGTGCTAGAGATGGGCTAGAACCGACTGGGACCCAGTACTTC CSARDGLEPTGTQYF
TRBJ1-2 TRBV16 . . TGTGCCAGCAACCAATATGAACGGACCGGGACGGACTATGGCTACACCTTC CASNQYERTGTDYGYTF
TRBJ2-1 TRBV20-1 . many TGCAGTGCTAGAGATCAGGGGAGGGATGAGCAGTTCTTC CSARDQGRDEQFF
TRBJ2-4 TRBV28 TRBD1 . TGTGCCAGCAGGAGACAGGGGGCGCGGGGAAACATTCAGTACTTC CASRRQGARGNIQYF
TRBJ1-2 TRBV7-9 . . TGTGCCAGCAGCTTAGCATATTCCGGCTATGGCTACACCTTC CASSLAYSGYGYTF
TRBJ2-7 TRBV6-5 TRBD2 many TGTGCCAGCAGTTACTTGAACCTAGCGGGAGTACAAAACGAGCAGTACTTC CASSYLNLAGVQNEQYF
TRBJ2-7 TRBV9 . many TGTGCCAGCAGCGTCGGACTTAGGGACGAGCAGTACTTC CASSVGLRDEQYF
TRBJ2-5 TRBV29-1 TRBD1 many TGCAGCGTTCGCACAGGGGAAGAGACCCAGTACTTC CSVRTGEETQYF
TRBJ2-1 TRBV19 . . TGTGCCAGTAGCCCCAGGACAGTTATCTACAATGAGCAGTTCTTC CASSPRTVIYNEQFF
TRBJ2-5 TRBV25-1 TRBD2 . TGTGCCAGCAGTGACCTCGGACTAGCGGGGACATTTAATGAGCAGTACTTC CASSDLGLAGTFNEQYF
TRBJ1-1 TRBV12-3/TRBV12-4 TRBD1 . TGTGCCAGCAGTGTGACAGGGGAGGGGAACACTGAAGCTTTCTTT CASSVTGEGNTEAFF
TRBJ1-1 TRBV28 . many TGTGCCAGCGGTACGGGTATGAACACTGAAGCTTTCTTT CASGTGMNTEAFF
TRBJ2-1 TRBV28 . many TGTGCCAGCAGTTTATTAGCGGATCCCTACAATGAGCAGTTCTTC CASSLLADPYNEQFF
TRBJ2-7 TRBV27 TRBD1 . TGTGCCAGCCGAACAGGGGATGAGGACGAGCAGTACTTC CASRTGDEDEQYF
TRBJ2-7 TRBV5-5 TRBD2 . TGTGCCAGCAGCACCGATAGCGGGGGGTACAATGAGCAGTACTTC CASSTDSGGYNEQYF
TRBJ1-2 TRBV5-1 . . TGCGCCAGCAGCCCCGTCGATGGCACGAATTATGGCTACACCTTC CASSPVDGTNYGYTF
TRBJ2-1 TRBV30 TRBD2 few TGTGCCTGGAGTATGGGACTAGCGGAAGGTGAGCAGTTCTTC CAWSMGLAEGEQFF
TRBJ2-7 TRBV28 . . TGTGCCAGCACCCGGGGACCGAGAGGGGAGCAGTACTTC CASTRGPRGEQYF
TRBJ2-7 TRBV2 TRBD1 few TGTGCCAACCGACAGGGAACGGTCTCCTACGAGCAGTACTTC CANRQGTVSYEQYF